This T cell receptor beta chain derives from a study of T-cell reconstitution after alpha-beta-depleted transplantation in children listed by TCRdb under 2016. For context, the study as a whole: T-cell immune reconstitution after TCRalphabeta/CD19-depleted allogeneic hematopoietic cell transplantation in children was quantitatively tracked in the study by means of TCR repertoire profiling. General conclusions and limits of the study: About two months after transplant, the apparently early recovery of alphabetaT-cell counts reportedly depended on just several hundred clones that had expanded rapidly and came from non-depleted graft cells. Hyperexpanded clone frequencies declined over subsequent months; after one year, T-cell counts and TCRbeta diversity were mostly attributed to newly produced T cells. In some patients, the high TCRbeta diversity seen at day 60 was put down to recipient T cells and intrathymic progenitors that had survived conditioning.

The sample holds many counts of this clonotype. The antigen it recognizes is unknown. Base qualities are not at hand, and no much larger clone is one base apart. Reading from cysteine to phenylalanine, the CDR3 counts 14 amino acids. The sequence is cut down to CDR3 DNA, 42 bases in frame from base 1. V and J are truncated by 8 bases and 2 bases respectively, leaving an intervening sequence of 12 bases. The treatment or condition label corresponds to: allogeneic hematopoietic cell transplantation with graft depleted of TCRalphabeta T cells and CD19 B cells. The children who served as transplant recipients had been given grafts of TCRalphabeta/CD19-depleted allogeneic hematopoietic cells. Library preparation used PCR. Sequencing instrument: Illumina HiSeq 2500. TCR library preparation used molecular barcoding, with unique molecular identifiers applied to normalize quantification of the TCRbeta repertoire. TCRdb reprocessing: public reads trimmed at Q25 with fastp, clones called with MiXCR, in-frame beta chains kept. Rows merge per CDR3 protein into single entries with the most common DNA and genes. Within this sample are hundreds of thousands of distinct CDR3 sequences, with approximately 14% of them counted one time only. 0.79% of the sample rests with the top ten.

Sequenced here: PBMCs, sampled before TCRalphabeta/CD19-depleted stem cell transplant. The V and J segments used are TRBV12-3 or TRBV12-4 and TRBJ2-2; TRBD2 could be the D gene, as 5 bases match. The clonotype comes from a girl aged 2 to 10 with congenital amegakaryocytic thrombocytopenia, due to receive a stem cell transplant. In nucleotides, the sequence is TGTGCCAGCCAGACCGGGGTAAACACCGGGGAGCTGTTTTTT. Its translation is CASQTGVNTGELFF.